This entry lists 21 T cell receptor beta chains sequenced from one sample in a study of blood T cells in healthy people across ages. Using a J-beta primer mix together with a sample-barcoded 5' primer, a second PCR was run for roughly 6 to 11 cycles. TCRdb reprocessed the 5' RACE reads via MiXCR and lists one record per CDR3 protein. Among hundreds of thousands of distinct CDR3 sequences, about 62% were seen once, and the ten largest hold roughly 22%. The source material was blood. These receptors originate from a man younger than 40 in good health.

The chain is built from TRBV20-1 and TRBJ2-7; D remains unclear. Trimming left V 0 bases short and J 4 bases short, with 4 bases between. Germline V gene sequence: CDR1 DFQATT, CDR2 SNEGSKA (reference sequence). This CDR3 contains 11 residues. This chain's CDR3 is CSARDKYEQYF. CDR3 in DNA: TGCAGTGCTAGAGATAAATACGAGCAGTACTTC.

The rearrangement links TRBV18 to TRBJ1-2; D uncertain. Germline loops: CDR1 KGHSH, CDR2 LQKENI. CDR3 length: 15 residues. V dropped 3 bases and J dropped 3 bases, with 14 bases sitting between them. In DNA, the CDR3 is TGTGCCAGCTCACCTCCCTCGGGTACGGACTATGGCTACACCTTC. Translating gives CASSPPSGTDYGYTF.

The sample holds a few counts of this clonotype. The rearrangement joins TRBV6-2 or TRBV6-3 to TRBJ2-5; no reliable D call. The CDR3 consists of 15 residues. V lost 1 base and J 2 bases, leaving 11 bases between the germline ends. Germline V gives CDR1 MNHEY, CDR2 SVGEGT. The CDR3 DNA reads TGTGCCAGCAGTTACTGGTGGGGATCACAAGAGACCCAGTACTTC. This codes for CASSYWWGSQETQYF.

This chain links TRBV6-6 with TRBJ2-5; D gene unclear. Looked up from germline, CDR1 is MNHNY and CDR2 is SVGAGI (reference sequence). V lost 0 bases to trimming and J lost 1 base, with 3 bases between them. CDR3 length: 13 amino acids. In DNA, the CDR3 is TGTGCCAGCAGTTACTCTGTCCAAGAGACCCAGTACTTC. The encoded protein is CASSYSVQETQYF.

The rearrangement joins TRBV6-5 to TRBJ1-2; perhaps TRBD1 as D (6 bases). Germline V gene lookup returns CDR1 MNHEY and CDR2 SVGAGI. The CDR3 has 13 amino acids. V was cut by 3 bases and J by 5 bases, with 10 bases left in between. The CDR3 sequence is CASSYTGIYGYTF. The CDR3 nucleotides read TGTGCCAGCAGTTATACAGGGATATATGGCTACACCTTC.

The rearrangement uses TRBV20-1 and TRBJ2-5; 9 bases fit TRBD1. The V gene's germline CDR1 is DFQATT and CDR2 SNEGSKA (reference sequence). The CDR3 is made up of 16 amino acids. The V gene end was trimmed by 2 bases and the J gene end by 11 bases; junction bases not matched to a gene: 18. The CDR3 sequence: CSARPWGQGGGNEQYF. CDR3 sequence (DNA): TGCAGTGCTAGACCCTGGGGACAGGGAGGCGGAAATGAGCAGTACTTC.

The chain has TRBV7-2 and TRBJ2-7, with 12 bases identical to TRBD2. CDR1 and CDR2 (germline): SGHTA, FQGNSA. This CDR3 is 18 amino acids long. V dropped 5 bases and J dropped 0; count of bases not matched to a gene: 11. The CDR3 region has the DNA TGTGCCAGCAGCAAATCCCCGGGACTAGCGGGTACCTCCTACGAGCAGTACTTC. Amino acid sequence: CASSKSPGLAGTSYEQYF.

V usage is TRBV29-1 and J usage is TRBJ2-1, with TRBD1 matching over 7 bases. V lost 3 bases to trimming and J lost 7 bases; unmatched junction nucleotides: 3. The CDR3 is 12 amino acids. Germline loops: CDR1 SQVTM, CDR2 ANQGSEA. The CDR3 region is CSVELTGNEQFF. The DNA of the CDR3 is TGCAGCGTTGAGCTGACAGGGAATGAGCAGTTCTTC.

The chain couples TRBV2 to TRBJ1-4; possibly TRBD1 for D (5 bases). The V gene lost 7 bases and the J gene lost 10 bases, with 13 bases spanning the gap. The CDR3 totals 12 residues. Germline V gives CDR1 SNHLY, CDR2 FYNNEI. For the CDR3, the DNA is TGTGCCAGCACCTACACTGGGGGAAAACTGTTTTTT. Its translation: CASTYTGGKLFF.

The V gene is TRBV28, the J gene TRBJ2-1; TRBD2 matches 11 bases. This CDR3 is 16 amino acids long. Germline V gene sequence: CDR1 MDHEN, CDR2 SYDVKM. V lost 6 bases and J lost 5; bases outside the gene matches: 9. The CDR3 coding sequence is TGTGCCAGCAGCCGCGGGGTAGCGGGAGGGCACAATGAGCAGTTCTTC. Its translation is CASSRGVAGGHNEQFF.

V usage is TRBV6-2 or TRBV6-3 and J usage is TRBJ2-5; TRBD2 matches at 8 bases. This CDR3 has 15 residues. Germline V gene data show CDR1 as MNHEY and CDR2 as SVGEGT. V was pared by 4 bases and J by 5 bases, with 9 bases of the junction left unmatched. The CDR3 nucleotides read TGTGCCAGCAGTTCTCGAGCGGGAGCCCTCGAGACCCAGTACTTC. As protein: CASSSRAGALETQYF.

J is TRBJ2-2 and V is TRBV20-1; 10 bases line up with TRBD2. The V gene end was trimmed by 4 bases and the J gene end by 0 bases; junction bases not matched to a gene: 8. Germline V gene data show CDR1 as DFQATT and CDR2 as SNEGSKA (reference sequence). The CDR3 extends over 17 amino acids. The CDR3 protein is CSANRLAGDSNTGELFF. Here the CDR3 DNA reads TGCAGTGCTAACCGCCTAGCGGGAGACTCGAACACCGGGGAGCTGTTTTTT.

This chain uses TRBV4-3 with TRBJ2-1; D uncertain. With 3 bases removed from V and 0 bases from J, the gap between germline ends came to 12 bases. CDR1 LGHNA and CDR2 YSLEER come from the germline V gene. The CDR3 runs to 16 residues. CDR3 nucleotide sequence: TGCGCCAGCAGCCAGCCAGGAGTGAGCTCCTACAATGAGCAGTTCTTC. Amino acids: CASSQPGVSSYNEQFF.

The V and J genes are TRBV5-1 and TRBJ2-1; D may be TRBD1 (6 bases). The CDR3 totals 16 residues. Germline CDR1 and CDR2: SGHRS and YFSETQ. V was shortened by 4 bases and J by 5 bases, with 19 bases between the two germline ends. The CDR3 bases are TGCGCCAGCAGCGCTACCGGGACAAAGAGGAACAATGAGCAGTTCTTC. Translated, it gives CASSATGTKRNNEQFF.

The chain combines TRBV5-1 with TRBJ2-3; D is unclear. V lost 0 bases, J lost 4 bases, and 9 bases lay in between. This CDR3 has 14 residues. Germline V lookup: CDR1 SGHRS, CDR2 YFSETQ. The CDR3 DNA sequence: TGCGCCAGCAGCTTGGTCCCAGCAGCAGATACGCAGTATTTT. It is translated as CASSLVPAADTQYF.

This clonotype was counted between two and nine times. CDR3 sequence (DNA): TGTGCCAGCAGCGTAGAATTACAGGGGCGACAGTACTTC. Its protein product is CASSVELQGRQYF. This rearrangement joins TRBV7-9 to TRBJ2-7; 7 bases fit TRBD1. Germline lookup yields CDR1 SEHNR and CDR2 FQNEAQ (reference sequence). V lost 5 bases and J lost 10; bases outside the gene matches: 11. This CDR3 region has 13 residues.

This clonotype was detected only a few times. The V and J genes are TRBV29-1 and TRBJ1-1, with D possibly being TRBD1 (5 bases). Germline CDR1 is SQVTM and CDR2 is ANQGSEA. Trimming removed 1 base at V and 4 bases at J, with 13 bases between. This CDR3 comprises 14 residues. CDR3 region: CSVEVAARVTEAFF. CDR3 DNA: TGCAGCGTTGAAGTGGCGGCCAGGGTCACTGAAGCTTTCTTT.

This clonotype was counted a few times. The J gene is TRBJ2-1, the V gene TRBV13, with TRBD2 as a possible D gene (6 bases). Deletions cut 2 bases from V and 4 bases from J, with 12 bases between. The CDR3 loop spans 15 amino acids. Germline V gives CDR1 PRHDT, CDR2 FYEKMQ (reference sequence). The CDR3 sequence: CASSLLASVYNEQFF. CDR3 DNA: TGTGCCAGCAGCTTATTAGCTAGCGTGTACAATGAGCAGTTCTTC.

V and J are TRBV11-2 and TRBJ2-3; 8 nucleotides match TRBD2. Germline CDR1 reads SGHAT; CDR2 reads FQNNGV. The CDR3 has 20 amino acids. The V segment lost 5 bases and the J segment 1 base; nucleotides outside the gene matches: 20. In DNA, the CDR3 is TGTGCCAGCAGCCCCGGGGGGGGCCGATGGACGGTGAAGCGCACAGATACGCAGTATTTT. Residues: CASSPGGGRWTVKRTDTQYF.

In its sample, this clonotype was seen a few times. At one end, the junction sequence differs from germline, possibly due to a read error. This rearrangement joins TRBV3-1 to TRBJ2-7; 8 bases match TRBD1. Per the germline V gene, CDR1 is LGHDT and CDR2 is YNNKEL (reference sequence). The CDR3 contains 15 residues. The CDR3 sequence is CASTQGQGQAYEQYF. CDR3 sequence (DNA): TGTGCCAGCACCCAAGGACAGGGTCAGGCCTACGAGCAGTACTTC.

The chain recombines TRBV6-1 with TRBJ1-1; D may be TRBD1 (5 bases). Trimming cost V 7 bases and J 3 bases, with 15 bases left between them. Germline V gives CDR1 MNHNS, CDR2 SASEGT. This CDR3 is 14 amino acids long. The CDR3 DNA is TGTGCCAGCACCCAAAAGGGAGGGGACACTGAAGCTTTCTTT. This sequence encodes CASTQKGGDTEAFF.